Each of the 20 T cell receptor beta chains below was sequenced from the same sample in a study of T cell repertoires in cytomegalovirus infection. MiXCR, applied by TCRdb to the reads, yields one record per CDR3 protein. The profile shows over 100,000 distinct CDR3 sequences, less than 30% of them singletons. Their target antigens are unknown. Sequences were derived from CD8+ T cells from cultured PBMCs, sampled from culture after CMV antigen stimulation. The receptors were gathered from a human donor in good health (CMV status not recorded). Some clones in this sample may be carry-over from other donors' samples.

The chain combines TRBV29-1 with TRBJ1-2, with a weak D call TRBD1 (6 bases). Trimming took off 6 bases at V and 2 bases at J, with 22 bases between the two ends. CDR1 is SQVTM, CDR2 ANQGSEA, per germline. The CDR3 totals 16 residues. The CDR3 DNA is TGCAGCGTCGACTCCCCGGGGGGCGATATCAACTATGGCTACACCTTC. Amino acid sequence: CSVDSPGGDINYGYTF. Drawing the rest from reference TRBV29-1 and TRBJ1-2, the complete variable domain is SAVISQKPSRDICQRGTSLTIQCQVDSQVTMMFWYRQQPGQSLTLIATANQGSEATYESGFVIDKFPISRPNLTFSTLTVSNMSPEDSSIYLCSVDSPGGDINYGYTFGSGTRLTVV.

The chain is built from TRBV27 and TRBJ1-5; D unresolved. Trimming shortened V by 5 bases and J by 4 bases, and 12 bases separated the two germline ends. This CDR3 comprises 14 residues. In germline, CDR1 is MNHEY, CDR2 SMNVEV (reference sequence). The CDR3: CASSLNGINQPQHF. In nucleotides, the CDR3 is TGTGCCAGCAGTCTCAATGGTATTAATCAGCCCCAGCATTTT.

V gene TRBV18 combines with J gene TRBJ1-1; 7 bases agree with TRBD1. V lost 6 bases, J lost 1 base, and 8 bases stayed unmatched. The CDR3 runs 15 residues. Germline lookup yields CDR1 KGHSH and CDR2 LQKENI. The DNA of the CDR3 is TGTGCCAGCTCCCCCACAGGGGAGGCGAACACTGAAGCTTTCTTT. This encodes CASSPTGEANTEAFF.

The rearrangement joins TRBV28 to TRBJ1-1; 7 bases agree with TRBD1. This CDR3 has 16 residues. V dropped 5 bases and J dropped 2; count of bases not matched to a gene: 11. Germline lookup yields CDR1 MDHEN and CDR2 SYDVKM. The CDR3, as DNA: TGTGCCAGCAGTCATCAATATCGGGACAGAAACACTGAAGCTTTCTTT. Protein sequence: CASSHQYRDRNTEAFF.

The V and J genes are TRBV5-4 and TRBJ2-3, with D perhaps being TRBD1 or TRBD2 (5 bases each). The V and J ends lost 4 bases and 2 bases respectively, with 11 bases between them. This CDR3 region has 14 residues. Looked up from germline, CDR1 is SGHNT and CDR2 is YYREEE (reference sequence). The CDR3 DNA follows: TGTGCCAGCAGCCATCGGGACCACACAGATACGCAGTATTTT. Translating gives CASSHRDHTDTQYF.

The chain combines TRBV5-6 with TRBJ2-7; TRBD2 aligns across 10 bases. The CDR3 consists of 15 residues. Germline lookup yields CDR1 SGHDT and CDR2 YYEEEE. The V gene end was trimmed by 5 bases and the J gene end by 1 base; junction bases not matched to a gene: 6. The CDR3 nucleotides are TGTGCCAGCAGTCGAACTAGCGGGGCTTCCTACGAGCAGTACTTC. Protein product: CASSRTSGASYEQYF.

This chain joins TRBV4-1 and TRBJ2-7; 8 nucleotides line up with TRBD2. Germline trimming cut 3 bases from V and 5 bases from J; bases unmatched to any gene: 9. The CDR3 runs 15 residues. The germline gives CDR1 MGHRA, CDR2 YSYEKL. CDR3 loop: CASSQGDYSGDEQYF. For the CDR3, the DNA is TGCGCCAGCAGCCAGGGGGACTATAGCGGGGACGAGCAGTACTTC.

This chain links TRBV29-1 with TRBJ1-1; D might be TRBD1 (5 bases). The germline V gene has CDR1 SQVTM and CDR2 ANQGSEA. V lost 7 bases and J 0 bases, leaving 12 bases between the germline ends. The CDR3 is made up of 13 amino acids. The CDR3 spells CSGRIGVNTEAFF. Written as DNA, the CDR3 is TGCAGCGGGCGAATAGGGGTGAACACTGAAGCTTTCTTT.

V and J are TRBV4-1 and TRBJ2-5; TRBD2 might be the D (6 bases). V gave up 5 bases and J gave up 5 bases, with 12 bases separating them. Germline values: CDR1 MGHRA, CDR2 YSYEKL. This CDR3 region has 13 residues. Here the CDR3 reads CASSSTRIETQYF. For the CDR3, the DNA is TGCGCCAGCAGCTCGACTAGAATCGAGACCCAGTACTTC.

The chain employs TRBV18 and TRBJ2-1; D possibly corresponds to TRBD2 (7 bases). CDR3 length: 15 amino acids. Germline V CDR1 and CDR2: KGHSH, LQKENI. Trimming removed 3 bases from V and 3 bases from J, with 12 bases in between. The CDR3 nucleotides read TGTGCCAGCTCACCGGGGGGGCAGCTCTACAATGAGCAGTTCTTC. Protein sequence: CASSPGGQLYNEQFF.

This chain joins TRBV30 and TRBJ2-3; 10 bases line up with TRBD2. With 0 bases clipped from V and 6 bases from J, the junction kept 12 bases outside the gene matches. The CDR3 is made up of 17 amino acids. CDR1 and CDR2 (germline): GTSNPN, SVGIG (reference sequence). Written as DNA, the CDR3 is TGTGCCTGGAGTGTACCCGCTAGCGGGGGAGGTGGGGATACGCAGTATTTT. Translated: CAWSVPASGGGGDTQYF.

This rearrangement joins TRBV27 to TRBJ2-7; TRBD1 might be the D (5 bases). The CDR3 covers 12 residues. The germline V gene has CDR1 MNHEY and CDR2 SMNVEV (reference sequence). V was clipped by 4 bases and J by 7 bases, with 11 bases between them. The CDR3 is CASSSQGVEQYF. The DNA for the CDR3 is TGTGCCAGCAGTTCTCAGGGTGTTGAGCAGTACTTC.

This clonotype was detected only a few times. In nucleotides, the CDR3 is TGCAGTGCTCAAAGGGGGGTTGGCGAGCAGTACTTC. Encoded protein: CSAQRGVGEQYF. The chain carries TRBV20-1 and TRBJ2-7, with D possibly called TRBD1 or TRBD2 (6 bases each). The germline V gene encodes CDR1 DFQATT and CDR2 SNEGSKA (reference sequence). This CDR3 contains 12 residues. V lost 5 bases and J 6 bases, leaving 14 bases between the germline ends.

DNA for the CDR3: TGTGCCAGCAGCGTAGGAGGGACGGACTACAATGAGCAGTTCTTC. Translated: CASSVGGTDYNEQFF. V and J are TRBV9 and TRBJ2-1; D may match TRBD1 or TRBD2 (5 bases each). V lost 0 bases, J lost 3 bases, and 10 bases lay in between. The CDR3 extends over 15 amino acids. Germline CDR1 and CDR2: SGDLS and YYNGEE.

This chain joins TRBV4-1 and TRBJ2-1; 8 positions match TRBD1. Germline trimming cut 2 bases from V and 7 bases from J; bases unmatched to any gene: 10. Germline CDR1 MGHRA, CDR2 YSYEKL. The CDR3 extends over 16 amino acids. Written as DNA, the CDR3 is TGCGCCAGCAGCCAACAGCGGCCAGGGGGCTGGAATGAGCAGTTCTTC. Translating gives CASSQQRPGGWNEQFF.

This clonotype was picked up a small number of times. This chain links TRBV19 with TRBJ1-2, with D tentatively TRBD1 (6 bases). V was clipped by 7 bases and J by 8 bases, with 17 bases between them. Germline assignment: CDR1 LNHDA and CDR2 SQIVND (reference sequence). CDR3 size: 13 residues. In nucleotides, the CDR3 is TGTGCCAGTACCAAAGGACAGAATCGCGGCTACACCTTC. Translated, it gives CASTKGQNRGYTF.

The chain's CDR3 is CATTLGWDTEAFF. The CDR3 bases are TGTGCCACCACCCTGGGGTGGGACACTGAAGCTTTCTTT. The chain employs TRBV2 and TRBJ1-1; D is unclear. In germline, CDR1 is SNHLY, CDR2 FYNNEI. The CDR3 runs 13 residues. V dropped 10 bases and J dropped 3 bases, with 15 bases sitting between them.

This chain connects TRBV2 to TRBJ1-3, with D maybe TRBD1 (5 bases). The V end lost 8 bases, the J end lost 1 base, and 18 bases lay between the germline ends. This CDR3 spans 16 amino acids. Germline CDR1 is SNHLY and CDR2 is FYNNEI. CDR3 sequence reads: CASGIGAEKSGNTIYF. CDR3 nucleotides: TGTGCCAGCGGGATCGGGGCAGAAAAATCTGGAAACACCATATATTTT.

This rearrangement joins TRBV5-1 to TRBJ1-1, with D perhaps matching TRBD1 (5 bases). V gave up 0 bases and J gave up 4 bases, with 16 bases separating them. The CDR3 extends over 16 amino acids. The germline V gene has CDR1 SGHRS and CDR2 YFSETQ. CDR3 nucleotide sequence: TGCGCCAGCAGCTTGGCCAAATGGGGCTTGGGCACTGAAGCTTTCTTT. Its translation: CASSLAKWGLGTEAFF.

This clonotype was counted many times. This chain joins TRBV7-8 and TRBJ1-1, with 9 bases identical to TRBD1. J lost 6 bases, V lost 5 bases, and 10 bases had no gene match. The CDR3 spans 15 residues. Germline V gene sequence: CDR1 SGHVS, CDR2 FQNEAQ. This CDR3 is CASSPGQGSNAEAFF. CDR3 nucleotide sequence: TGTGCCAGCAGCCCGGGACAGGGAAGTAATGCTGAAGCTTTCTTT.